This TCR beta chain emerged from a study of blood T cell repertoires in COVID-19. Study-wide context: Acute-phase and convalescent COVID-19 samples originated in the United States, Italy and Spain.

Here immunoSEQ multiplex PCR was the method, and the copy in TCRdb shows in-frame clones only, minus some. The top ten hold 2% to 2.5% of the sample, which has approximately 280,000 clones, around 87% seen once. CDR3 length: 14 amino acids. V was clipped by 5 bases and J by 0 bases, with 8 bases between them. Germline V gene sequence: CDR1 KGHDR, CDR2 SFDVKD. Sequenced: peripheral blood. The clonotype was recovered from a woman aged 30 to 39 who had recovered from COVID-19. The V gene is TRBV24-1, the J gene TRBJ2-3; D uncertain. DNA of the CDR3: TGTGCCACCAGTGGCGTAGTTAGCACAGATACGCAGTATTTT. Translating it yields CATSGVVSTDTQYF.